The 26 T cell receptor beta chains below come from one sample, sequenced in a study of cytomegalovirus exposure and HLA in healthy donors. Vbeta (60) and Jbeta (13) primers were used in the PCR. Clones were read by immunoSEQ multiplex PCR, and TCRdb kept only the in-frame ones, dropping some. The sample holds about 200,000 clones, about 70% seen once. What was sequenced was PBMCs. These receptors were taken from a woman in her 30s in good health and CMV-seronegative.

This clone came up once. The chain employs TRBV4-1 and TRBJ1-3, with 9 bases lining up with TRBD1. The V and J ends lost 3 bases and 5 bases, in that order; junction bases with no gene match: 8. The CDR3 is 16 amino acids. Germline V gives CDR1 MGHRA, CDR2 YSYEKL. CDR3 bases: TGCGCCAGCAGCCATGGGTTGGACAGGGGTAGAAACACCATATATTTT. This translates into CASSHGLDRGRNTIYF.

J is TRBJ1-4 and V is TRBV10-2, with D possibly matching TRBD1 (5 bases). Trimming shortened V by 2 bases and J by 8 bases, and 9 bases separated the two germline ends. This CDR3 has 13 amino acids. The V gene's germline CDR1 is WSHSY and CDR2 SAAADI. CDR3 sequence (DNA): TGCGCCAGCAGTGAGCAGGGAGGGGAAAAACTGTTTTTT. Protein sequence: CASSEQGGEKLFF.

This rearrangement joins TRBV18 to TRBJ2-3, with 14 bases matching TRBD2. Germline assignment: CDR1 KGHSH and CDR2 LQKENI. The CDR3 has 17 amino acids. V was clipped by 6 bases and J by 2 bases; unmatched bases: 7. DNA of the CDR3: TGTGCCAGCTCTACCCGGACTAGCGGGGGGTACACAGATACGCAGTATTTT. This encodes CASSTRTSGGYTDTQYF.

The chain couples TRBV18 to TRBJ2-2; D ambiguous. Trimming left V 3 bases short and J 0 bases short, with 2 bases between. The CDR3 is 13 amino acids. Germline CDR1 KGHSH, CDR2 LQKENI. CDR3 DNA sequence: TGTGCCAGCTCACCCTCGAACACCGGGGAGCTGTTTTTT. Translated: CASSPSNTGELFF.

This clone was seen a single time. The chain couples TRBV19 to TRBJ1-3, with D possibly TRBD1 on 5 matching bases. CDR3 length equals 16 residues. Germline values: CDR1 LNHDA, CDR2 SQIVND (reference sequence). The V gene lost 2 bases and the J gene lost 2 bases, with 13 bases spanning the gap. This CDR3 reads CASSIFRQLAGNTIYF. CDR3 coding DNA: TGTGCCAGTAGTATATTCAGACAGCTCGCTGGAAACACCATATATTTT.

This chain joins TRBV27 and TRBJ2-7; D unresolved. Germline lookup yields CDR1 MNHEY and CDR2 SMNVEV (reference sequence). V was pared by 4 bases and J by 0 bases, with 10 bases between. The CDR3 covers 14 residues. CDR3 sequence reads: CASSYSDSSYEQYF. DNA for the CDR3: TGTGCCAGCAGTTACTCCGATAGCTCCTACGAGCAGTACTTC.

This clone has just a few counts. The chain combines TRBV5-1 with TRBJ2-5, with 9 positions matching TRBD1. Germline V gives CDR1 SGHRS, CDR2 YFSETQ. V lost 0 bases, J lost 11 bases, and 5 bases stayed unmatched. This CDR3 has 13 residues. CDR3 nucleotides: TGCGCCAGCAGCTTGGGACAGGGGGAATCTCAGTACTTC. It translates to CASSLGQGESQYF.

The chain combines TRBV28 with TRBJ1-2; tentative D call: TRBD1 (6 bases). Germline values: CDR1 MDHEN, CDR2 SYDVKM. The CDR3 consists of 15 residues. The V and J ends lost 2 bases and 2 bases respectively, with 12 bases between them. As DNA, the CDR3 is TGTGCCAGCAGTTTAACCGCACAGGGAAACTATGGCTACACCTTC. It specifies CASSLTAQGNYGYTF.

The gene calls are TRBV13 and TRBJ2-5; 7 bases line up with TRBD2. In germline, CDR1 is PRHDT, CDR2 FYEKMQ (reference sequence). V shed 5 bases, J shed 6 bases, and the junction held 6 bases outside the gene matches. CDR3 length equals 13 residues. CDR3 residues: CASSGGVAKTQYF. CDR3 bases: TGTGCCAGCAGCGGGGGGGTAGCGAAGACCCAGTACTTC. Complete variable domain (other parts from reference TRBV13 and TRBJ2-5): AAGVIQSPRHLIKEKRETATLKCYPIPRHDTVYWYQQGPGQDPQFLISFYEKMQSDKGSIPDRFSAQQFSDYHSELNMSSLELGDSALYFCASSGGVAKTQYFGPGTRLLVL.

This clone was counted only a few times. The chain joins TRBV19 to TRBJ1-2, with 7 bases fitting TRBD1. With 3 bases clipped from V and 1 base from J, the junction kept 11 bases outside the gene matches. Germline CDR1 reads LNHDA; CDR2 reads SQIVND (reference sequence). This CDR3 is 17 amino acids long. As DNA, the CDR3 is TGTGCCAGTAGTATGGGTCCCCGGGACAGCTATAACTATGGCTACACCTTC. Its protein is CASSMGPRDSYNYGYTF.

The chain has TRBV10-3 and TRBJ1-5, with 9 positions matching TRBD1. The V gene end was trimmed by 5 bases and the J gene end by 6 bases; junction bases not matched to a gene: 8. Looked up from germline, CDR1 is ENHRY and CDR2 is SYGVKD. The CDR3 consists of 15 residues. For the CDR3, the DNA is TGTGCCATCAGTCCTGACAGGGGGGAGGGTCAGCCCCAGCATTTT. The encoded protein is CAISPDRGEGQPQHF.

A single count supports this clone. V usage is TRBV19 and J usage is TRBJ1-1; TRBD1 agrees at 10 bases. CDR1 and CDR2 from the germline V gene are LNHDA and SQIVND (reference sequence). V shed 5 bases and J 0 bases; nucleotides not matched to a gene: 6. CDR3 length equals 16 residues. DNA for the CDR3: TGTGCCAGTAGTTTCGGGACAGGGGACATGAACACTGAAGCTTTCTTT. Protein product: CASSFGTGDMNTEAFF.

The chain carries TRBV5-6 and TRBJ1-2; 7 nucleotides line up with TRBD1. The CDR3 runs 15 residues. The trim removed 2 bases at V and 7 bases at J, leaving 11 bases unmatched. Germline V gene data show CDR1 as SGHDT and CDR2 as YYEEEE. The CDR3 nucleotides read TGTGCCAGCAGCTTCACCGGGACAGCGTTGTGTGGCTACACCTTC. It codes for CASSFTGTALCGYTF.

This clone has a single count. This chain joins TRBV11-2 and TRBJ2-7; D gene unclear. CDR1 and CDR2 (germline): SGHAT, FQNNGV. The CDR3 spans 16 residues. V lost 1 base, J lost 3 bases, and 16 bases lay in between. CDR3 protein: CASSLAVSRGFYEQYF. The CDR3 DNA is TGTGCCAGCAGCTTAGCGGTCTCGAGAGGTTTCTACGAGCAGTACTTC.

This clone was recorded once. The genes are TRBV6-6 and TRBJ1-1; 9 bases agree with TRBD1. Per germline, CDR1 MNHNY and CDR2 SVGAGI (reference sequence). The J segment lost 4 bases and the V segment lost 7 bases, leaving 10 bases of the junction unmatched. The CDR3 runs 15 residues. CDR3 nucleotide sequence: TGTGCCAGCACAATCACAGGGGGCGCTTCCACTGAAGCTTTCTTT. Its protein is CASTITGGASTEAFF.

The chain has TRBV7-6 and TRBJ2-3; 12 bases fit TRBD2. After removal of 3 bases from V and 0 bases from J, the junction contained 4 bases not matched to a gene. Germline lookup yields CDR1 SGHVS and CDR2 FNYEAQ. This CDR3 has 17 amino acids. CDR3 DNA sequence: TGTGCCAGCAGCTTGACTAGCGGGGGCCGTAGCACAGATACGCAGTATTTT. The encoded protein is CASSLTSGGRSTDTQYF.

V usage is TRBV7-9 and J usage is TRBJ2-3; 10 bases are shared with TRBD1. CDR1 and CDR2 from the germline V gene are SEHNR and FQNEAQ (reference sequence). V dropped 8 bases and J dropped 2; count of bases not matched to a gene: 4. CDR3 length equals 14 residues. The CDR3 sequence: CASQDRGTTDTQYF. For the CDR3, the DNA is TGTGCCAGCCAGGACAGGGGGACCACAGATACGCAGTATTTT.

This rearrangement joins TRBV9 to TRBJ1-3; D is unclear. Germline lookup yields CDR1 SGDLS and CDR2 YYNGEE. V lost 4 bases to trimming and J lost 0 bases, with 8 bases between them. The CDR3 has 14 residues. The CDR3 DNA is TGTGCCAGCAGCAGAGGGATCTCTGGAAACACCATATATTTT. It codes for CASSRGISGNTIYF.

The chain uses TRBV7-2 and TRBJ2-2; D call uncertain. V was pared by 5 bases and J by 2 bases, with 6 bases between. Germline loops: CDR1 SGHTA, CDR2 FQGNSA. The CDR3 runs 13 residues. Written as DNA, the CDR3 is TGTGCCAGCAGCGACACTAACACCGGGGAGCTGTTTTTT. This sequence encodes CASSDTNTGELFF.

The chain has TRBV5-4 and TRBJ2-1; maybe TRBD2 (5 bases). V shed 1 base and J shed 2 bases, with 10 bases lying between them. CDR1 and CDR2 (germline): SGHNT, YYREEE (reference sequence). CDR3 length: 15 amino acids. The chain's CDR3 is CASSLKRRPYNEQFF. CDR3 coding DNA: TGTGCCAGCAGCTTGAAGCGGAGGCCCTACAATGAGCAGTTCTTC.

This clone was picked up one time. V gene TRBV6-5 combines with J gene TRBJ2-7; a possible D gene is TRBD1 (5 bases). Germline lookup yields CDR1 MNHEY and CDR2 SVGAGI. CDR3 length: 12 residues. V shed 6 bases and J shed 5 bases, with 11 bases lying between them. CDR3 sequence reads: CASRGWGNEQYF. The DNA for the CDR3 is TGTGCCAGCAGGGGCTGGGGCAACGAGCAGTACTTC.

The chain links TRBV5-1 to TRBJ2-7, with 12 bases identical to TRBD2. CDR3 length equals 20 residues. V gave up 3 bases and J gave up 4 bases; unmatched junction bases: 20. The germline CDR1 and CDR2 sequences are SGHRS and YFSETQ. CDR3 DNA sequence: TGCGCCAGCAGCTCGAAAGGACTAGCGGGGCGGTGGGATCGAGGTTACGAGCAGTACTTC. Translating it yields CASSSKGLAGRWDRGYEQYF.

The chain combines TRBV7-9 with TRBJ1-1, with D maybe TRBD1 (5 bases). V gave up 5 bases and J gave up 0 bases, with 7 bases separating them. CDR1 is SEHNR and CDR2 is FQNEAQ in the germline V gene (reference sequence). This CDR3 comprises 13 residues. The CDR3 loop is CASSPQVNTEAFF. The CDR3 bases are TGTGCCAGCAGCCCACAGGTGAACACTGAAGCTTTCTTT.

This chain connects TRBV7-9 to TRBJ1-1; 9 bases are a match to TRBD1. After removal of 5 bases from V and 3 bases from J, the junction contained 10 bases not matched to a gene. The CDR3 is 16 amino acids. Germline V gene data show CDR1 as SEHNR and CDR2 as FQNEAQ (reference sequence). CDR3 residues: CASSHWTGVQDTEAFF. DNA of the CDR3: TGTGCCAGCAGCCATTGGACAGGGGTACAGGACACTGAAGCTTTCTTT.

There are a few counts of this clone. The chain couples TRBV6-5 to TRBJ1-2, with 9 bases that match TRBD1. With V trimmed by 2 bases and J by 10 bases, 5 bases remained unmatched. The CDR3 is 13 amino acids. Germline V CDR1 and CDR2: MNHEY, SVGAGI. DNA for the CDR3: TGTGCCAGCAGTTACCGGACAGGGGAGGACTACACCTTC. It codes for CASSYRTGEDYTF.

The chain recombines TRBV11-2 with TRBJ2-1; 11 nucleotides match TRBD2. Germline CDR1 is SGHAT and CDR2 is FQNNGV. V gave up 8 bases and J gave up 3 bases; unmatched junction bases: 6. The CDR3 extends over 15 amino acids. The CDR3 sequence: CASGLGTSGYNEQFF. The CDR3, as DNA: TGTGCCAGCGGACTGGGGACTAGCGGCTACAATGAGCAGTTCTTC.